This T cell receptor (beta chain) was sequenced for a study of blood T cell repertoires in COVID-19. Study-level information: Researchers got acute and convalescent COVID-19 samples from the United States, Italy and Spain. PBMCs, B-cell-depleted T cells, or T cells were the source of the cDNA or gDNA that made up the material.

The table came from immunoSEQ multiplex PCR; TCRdb's copy has only in-frame clones and leaves some out. The top ten hold roughly 3.1% of the sample, which has a few hundred thousand clones, 80% to 85% seen once. V lost 3 bases and J lost 2; bases outside the gene matches: 3. The V gene's germline CDR1 is SGHAT and CDR2 FQNNGV. The CDR3 is made up of 15 amino acids. Participants, about 18 to 90 years old, spanned fewer than 30 US areas. Recovered Cohort 3 donors showed two negative PCRs, clearance, or symptom resolution. Specimen: PBMCs or T cells enriched from blood (not recorded which). The chain links TRBV11-2 to TRBJ2-2; 7 nucleotides match TRBD1. This TCR was recovered from a man aged 50-59 years who had recovered from COVID-19. Here the CDR3 reads CASSFYRGNTGELFF. CDR3 coding DNA: TGTGCCAGCAGCTTTTACAGGGGCAACACCGGGGAGCTGTTTTTT. Full variable domain (remainder filled in from reference TRBV11-2 and TRBJ2-2): EAGVAQSPRYKIIEKRQSVAFWCNPISGHATLYWYQQILGQGPKLLIQFQNNGVVDDSQLPKDRFSAERLKGVDSTLKIQPAKLEDSAVYLCASSFYRGNTGELFFGEGSRLTVL.